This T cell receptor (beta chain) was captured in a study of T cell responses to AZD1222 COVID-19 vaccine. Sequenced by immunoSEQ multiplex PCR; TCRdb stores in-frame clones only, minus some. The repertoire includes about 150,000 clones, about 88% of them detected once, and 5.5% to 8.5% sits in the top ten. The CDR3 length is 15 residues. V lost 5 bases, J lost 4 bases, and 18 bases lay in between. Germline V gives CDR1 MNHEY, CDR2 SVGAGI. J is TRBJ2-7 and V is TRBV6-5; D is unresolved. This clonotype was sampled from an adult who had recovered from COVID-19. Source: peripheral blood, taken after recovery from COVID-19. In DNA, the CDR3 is TGTGCCAGCAGTACCGGGCCTCTCCGCTTTTACGAGCAGTACTTC. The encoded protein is CASSTGPLRFYEQYF.